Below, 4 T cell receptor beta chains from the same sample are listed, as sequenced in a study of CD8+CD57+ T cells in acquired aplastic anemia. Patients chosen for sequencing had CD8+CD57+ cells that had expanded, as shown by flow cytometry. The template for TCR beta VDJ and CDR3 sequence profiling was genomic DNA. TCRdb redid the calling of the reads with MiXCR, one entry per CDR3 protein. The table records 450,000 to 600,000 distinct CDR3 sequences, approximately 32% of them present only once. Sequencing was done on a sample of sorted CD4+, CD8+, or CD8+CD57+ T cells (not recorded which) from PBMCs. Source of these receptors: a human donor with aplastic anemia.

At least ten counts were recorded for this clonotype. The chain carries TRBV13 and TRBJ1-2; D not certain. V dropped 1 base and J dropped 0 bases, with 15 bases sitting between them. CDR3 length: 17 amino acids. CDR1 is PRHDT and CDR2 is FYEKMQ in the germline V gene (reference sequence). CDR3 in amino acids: CASSLALLEKSNYGYTF. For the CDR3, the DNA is TGTGCCAGCAGCTTAGCGTTATTGGAGAAGTCTAACTATGGCTACACCTTC.

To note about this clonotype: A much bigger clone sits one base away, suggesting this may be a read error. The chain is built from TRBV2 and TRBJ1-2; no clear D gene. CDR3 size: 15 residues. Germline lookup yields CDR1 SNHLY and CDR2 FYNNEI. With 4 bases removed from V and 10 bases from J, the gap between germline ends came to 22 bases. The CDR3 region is CASSGDLAAGSVYTF. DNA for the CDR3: TGTGCCAGCAGTGGTGACTTGGCGGCAGGTTCGGTCTACACCTTC.

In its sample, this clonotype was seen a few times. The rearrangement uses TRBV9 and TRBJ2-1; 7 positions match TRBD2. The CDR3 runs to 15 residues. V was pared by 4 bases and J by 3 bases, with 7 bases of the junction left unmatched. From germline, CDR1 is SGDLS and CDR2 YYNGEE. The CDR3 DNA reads TGTGCCAGCAGCTTTAAGGCGGGGGACTACAATGAGCAGTTCTTC. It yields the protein CASSFKAGDYNEQFF.

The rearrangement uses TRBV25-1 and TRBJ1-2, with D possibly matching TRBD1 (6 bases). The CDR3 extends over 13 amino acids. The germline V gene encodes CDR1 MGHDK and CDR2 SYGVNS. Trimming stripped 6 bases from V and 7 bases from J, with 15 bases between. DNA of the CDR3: TGTGCCAGCAGCCCAGGGGCTCTCTCTGGCTACACCTTC. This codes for CASSPGALSGYTF.